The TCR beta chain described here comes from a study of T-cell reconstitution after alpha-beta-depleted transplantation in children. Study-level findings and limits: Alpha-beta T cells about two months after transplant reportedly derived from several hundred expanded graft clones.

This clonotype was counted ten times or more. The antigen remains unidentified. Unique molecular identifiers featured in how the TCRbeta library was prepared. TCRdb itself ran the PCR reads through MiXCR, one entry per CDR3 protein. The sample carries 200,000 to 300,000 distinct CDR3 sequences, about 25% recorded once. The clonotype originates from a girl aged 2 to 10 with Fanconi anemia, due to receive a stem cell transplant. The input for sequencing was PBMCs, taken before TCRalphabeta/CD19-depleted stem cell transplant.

The CDR3 here is CASGRTYQETQYF. In DNA, the CDR3 is TGTGCCAGCGGACGGACGTACCAAGAGACCCAGTACTTC. This chain uses TRBV6-1 with TRBJ2-5, with D unclear. Per the germline V gene, CDR1 is MNHNS and CDR2 is SASEGT. Trimming stripped 8 bases from V and 0 bases from J, with 10 bases between. The CDR3 runs to 13 residues.